Below are 20 T cell receptor beta chains sequenced from a single sample in a study of blood T cell repertoires in COVID-19. The assay was immunoSEQ multiplex PCR, and TCRdb's table has in-frame clones only and misses some. The sample carries approximately 100,000 clones, over 85% recorded once. Source material: peripheral blood. The source of these receptors is a human donor with COVID-19, enrolled during active disease. The donor label of this sample is uncertain.

This CDR3 reads CAISTTGSYEQYF. The CDR3 bases are TGTGCCATCAGTACTACAGGGTCCTACGAGCAGTACTTC. The chain employs TRBV10-3 and TRBJ2-7, with D possibly matching TRBD1 (6 bases). This CDR3 has 13 amino acids. V dropped 5 bases and J dropped 1 base, with 9 bases sitting between them. The germline gives CDR1 ENHRY, CDR2 SYGVKD.

The chain carries TRBV7-8 and TRBJ1-5; 11 nucleotides line up with TRBD1. After removal of 3 bases from V and 5 bases from J, the junction contained 3 bases not matched to a gene. The CDR3 loop spans 15 amino acids. The V gene's germline CDR1 is SGHVS and CDR2 FQNEAQ. CDR3 in DNA: TGTGCCAGCAGCTTCGGGGGACAGGGGGATCAGCCCCAGCATTTT. This translates into CASSFGGQGDQPQHF. Combining the CDR3 with reference TRBV7-8 and TRBJ1-5 gives the whole variable domain GAGVSQSPRYKVAKRGQDVALRCDPISGHVSLFWYQQALGQGPEFLTYFQNEAQLDKSGLPSDRFFAERPEGSVSTLKIQRTQQEDSAVYLCASSFGGQGDQPQHFGDGTRLSIL.

The chain joins TRBV6-4 to TRBJ1-1; 9 bases agree with TRBD1. This CDR3 has 13 residues. Germline trimming cut 6 bases from V and 3 bases from J; bases unmatched to any gene: 2. The germline CDR1 and CDR2 sequences are MRHNA and SNTAGT. The CDR3 reads CASSRDRDTEAFF. The CDR3, as DNA: TGTGCCAGCAGCCGGGACAGGGACACTGAAGCTTTCTTT.

This rearrangement joins TRBV12-3 or TRBV12-4 to TRBJ2-5; TRBD2 might be the D (6 bases). Trimming shortened V by 8 bases and J by 4 bases, and 14 bases separated the two germline ends. CDR3 length: 13 amino acids. In nucleotides, the CDR3 is TGTGCCAGCCACAGTGGGGGAGGAGAGACCCAGTACTTC. Amino acid sequence: CASHSGGGETQYF.

This rearrangement joins TRBV28 to TRBJ1-1; D gene ambiguous. V lost 7 bases and J lost 0, with 9 bases in between. The CDR3 is 13 amino acids. The germline V gene encodes CDR1 MDHEN and CDR2 SYDVKM. The DNA of the CDR3 is TGTGCCAGCACGGACGGGGTGAACACTGAAGCTTTCTTT. Protein sequence: CASTDGVNTEAFF.

The chain carries TRBV5-1 and TRBJ1-3; TRBD1 matches at 7 bases. Unmatched junction bases numbered 2, after V lost 4 bases and J lost 4 bases. The V gene's germline CDR1 is SGHRS and CDR2 YFSETQ. CDR3 length: 13 amino acids. CDR3 amino acids: CASSPDRGNTIYF. The CDR3 region has the DNA TGCGCCAGCAGCCCGGACAGGGGAAACACCATATATTTT.

V is TRBV2 and J is TRBJ1-2; 9 nucleotides agree with TRBD1. The CDR3 spans 14 residues. The germline V gene has CDR1 SNHLY and CDR2 FYNNEI. Unmatched junction bases numbered 8, after V lost 4 bases and J lost 8 bases. CDR3 DNA sequence: TGTGCCAGCAGTGTCCGGGACAGGGACAACGGCTACACCTTC. As protein: CASSVRDRDNGYTF.

This clone came up once. This chain uses TRBV19 with TRBJ2-5, with TRBD1 identical over 9 bases. This CDR3 is built from 16 residues. Germline CDR1 LNHDA, CDR2 SQIVND (reference sequence). Trimming removed 6 bases from V and 5 bases from J; junction bases left unmatched: 13. Here the CDR3 reads CASRETGGPYRETQYF. Written as DNA, the CDR3 is TGTGCCAGTAGAGAAACAGGGGGCCCTTACCGGGAGACCCAGTACTTC. The full variable domain, in which reference TRBV19 and TRBJ2-5 provide the parts outside the CDR3, is DGGITQSPKYLFRKEGQNVTLSCEQNLNHDAMYWYRQDPGQGLRLIYYSQIVNDFQKGDIAEGYSVSREKKESFPLTVTSAQKNPTAFYLCASRETGGPYRETQYFGPGTRLLVL.

J is TRBJ2-1 and V is TRBV2; 16 bases match TRBD2. In germline, CDR1 is SNHLY, CDR2 FYNNEI. The CDR3 is 17 amino acids. V was clipped by 7 bases and J by 5 bases; unmatched bases: 8. The CDR3 loop is CASTPGLAGGRNNEQFF. DNA of the CDR3: TGTGCCAGCACCCCGGGACTAGCGGGGGGGCGGAACAATGAGCAGTTCTTC.

The J gene is TRBJ2-5, the V gene TRBV30; D not certain. The germline gives CDR1 GTSNPN, CDR2 SVGIG (reference sequence). V was pared by 3 bases and J by 0 bases, with 14 bases between. The CDR3 is 15 amino acids. The DNA for the CDR3 is TGTGCCTGGAGGCCCATTGGGCAGAACCAAGAGACCCAGTACTTC. As protein: CAWRPIGQNQETQYF.

This rearrangement joins TRBV27 to TRBJ1-4, with 8 bases that match TRBD1. The CDR3 has 14 amino acids. V trimming: 5 bases; J trimming: 6 bases; junction bases outside the gene matches: 5. Germline V gene data show CDR1 as MNHEY and CDR2 as SMNVEV (reference sequence). The CDR3, as DNA: TGTGCCAGCAGTGACAGGGGAGGGGATGAAAAACTGTTTTTT. Translated, it gives CASSDRGGDEKLFF.

The V and J genes are TRBV6-4 and TRBJ2-1; 8 bases are a match to TRBD2. This CDR3 contains 17 residues. Germline V gene sequence: CDR1 MRHNA, CDR2 SNTAGT. Trimming took 0 bases from V and 3 from J; bases not matched to a gene: 7. The CDR3 nucleotides read TGTGCCAGCAGTGACTCGGCCACTAGCGGACACTACAATGAGCAGTTCTTC. It is translated as CASSDSATSGHYNEQFF.

The chain recombines TRBV19 with TRBJ1-6; D perhaps matches TRBD1 (6 bases). The CDR3 length is 19 residues. The V gene lost 4 bases and the J gene lost 0 bases, with 19 bases spanning the gap. Germline V gene sequence: CDR1 LNHDA, CDR2 SQIVND (reference sequence). The CDR3 is CASSTAHWDTVSYNSPLHF. The CDR3 DNA is TGTGCCAGTAGTACCGCACACTGGGACACCGTCTCCTATAATTCACCCCTCCACTTT.

The chain uses TRBV20-1 and TRBJ2-5, with TRBD1 identical over 7 bases. The CDR3 spans 12 residues. The ends lost 3 bases at V and 4 bases at J; junction bases unmatched: 2. In germline, CDR1 is DFQATT, CDR2 SNEGSKA (reference sequence). This CDR3 is CSASPGGETQYF. The DNA for the CDR3 is TGCAGTGCTAGTCCAGGGGGAGAGACCCAGTACTTC.

The chain employs TRBV9 and TRBJ2-7; D perhaps matches TRBD2 (5 bases). CDR1 and CDR2 from the germline V gene are SGDLS and YYNGEE. V was pared by 4 bases and J by 0 bases, with 11 bases between. This CDR3 has 14 residues. CDR3 in amino acids: CASSPRAHSYEQYF. CDR3 sequence (DNA): TGTGCCAGCAGCCCGAGGGCCCACTCCTACGAGCAGTACTTC.

The V and J genes are TRBV6-5 and TRBJ1-1; D uncertain. V was trimmed by 8 bases and J by 11 bases, leaving 12 bases between them. CDR1 is MNHEY and CDR2 is SVGAGI in the germline V gene. This CDR3 comprises 10 residues. CDR3 nucleotides: TGTGCCAGCGAGCTCTTTTGGGCTTTCTTT. As protein: CASELFWAFF.

The J gene is TRBJ1-2, the V gene TRBV28; D is uncertain. The CDR3 has 15 amino acids. Germline CDR1 is MDHEN and CDR2 is SYDVKM. V was cut by 1 base and J by 4 bases, with 13 bases left in between. CDR3 residues: CASSLFAGGSYGYTF. Here the CDR3 DNA reads TGTGCCAGCAGTTTATTCGCGGGCGGGAGCTATGGCTACACCTTC.

The chain carries TRBV4-2 and TRBJ2-5; 9 bases agree with TRBD1. This CDR3 comprises 16 residues. Trimming removed 0 bases from V and 4 bases from J; junction bases left unmatched: 6. Germline CDR1 LGHNA, CDR2 YNFKEQ. CDR3 in amino acids: CASSQEIETGGETQYF. The DNA of the CDR3 is TGTGCCAGCAGCCAAGAAATAGAGACAGGGGGAGAGACCCAGTACTTC.

V is TRBV5-1 and J is TRBJ2-5; no clear D gene. This CDR3 region has 16 residues. CDR1 SGHRS and CDR2 YFSETQ come from the germline V gene. V was cut by 3 bases and J by 0 bases, with 15 bases left in between. CDR3 sequence: CASSSSPRQYQETQYF. The CDR3 DNA reads as TGCGCCAGCAGCTCGTCACCCCGTCAGTACCAAGAGACCCAGTACTTC.

The chain joins TRBV3-1 (or the pseudogene TRBV3-2) to TRBJ1-2; 7 positions agree with TRBD1. Trimming at V came to 4 bases and at J to 4 bases, leaving 9 bases not matched to a gene. The V gene's germline CDR1 is LGHDT and CDR2 YNNKEL (reference sequence). The CDR3 has 15 amino acids. The CDR3 nucleotides are TGTGCCAGCAGCCCGCACAGGGGAGTTGGCTATGGCTACACCTTC. It yields the protein CASSPHRGVGYGYTF.